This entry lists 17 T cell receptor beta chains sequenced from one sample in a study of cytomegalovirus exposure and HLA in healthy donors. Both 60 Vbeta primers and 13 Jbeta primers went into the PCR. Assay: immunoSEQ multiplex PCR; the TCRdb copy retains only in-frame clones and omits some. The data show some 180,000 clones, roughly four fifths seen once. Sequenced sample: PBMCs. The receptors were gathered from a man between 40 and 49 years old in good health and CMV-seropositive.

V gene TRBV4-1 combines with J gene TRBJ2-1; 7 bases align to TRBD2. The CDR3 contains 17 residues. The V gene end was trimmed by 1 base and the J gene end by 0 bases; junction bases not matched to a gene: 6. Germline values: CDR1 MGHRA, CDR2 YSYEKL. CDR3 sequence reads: CASSQVSSGGSYNEQFF. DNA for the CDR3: TGCGCCAGCAGCCAAGTTTCTAGCGGAGGCTCCTACAATGAGCAGTTCTTC.

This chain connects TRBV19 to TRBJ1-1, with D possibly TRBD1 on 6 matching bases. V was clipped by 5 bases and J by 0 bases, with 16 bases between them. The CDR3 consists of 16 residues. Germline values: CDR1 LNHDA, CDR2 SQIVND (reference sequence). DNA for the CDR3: TGTGCCAGTAGTGGGGTTCCGGGACACATGAACACTGAAGCTTTCTTT. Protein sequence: CASSGVPGHMNTEAFF.

In nucleotides, the CDR3 is TGCGCCAGCAGCAAACAGGGGTTCCGCACTGAAGCTTTCTTT. This translates into CASSKQGFRTEAFF. This chain uses TRBV5-1 with TRBJ1-1; TRBD1 matches at 7 bases. This CDR3 contains 14 residues. Unmatched junction bases numbered 7, after V lost 4 bases and J lost 4 bases. CDR1 and CDR2 from the germline V gene are SGHRS and YFSETQ.

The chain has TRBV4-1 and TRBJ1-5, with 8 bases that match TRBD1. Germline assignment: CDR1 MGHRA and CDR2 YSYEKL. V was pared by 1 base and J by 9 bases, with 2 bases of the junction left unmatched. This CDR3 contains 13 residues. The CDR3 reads CASSQGTGPPQHF. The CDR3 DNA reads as TGCGCCAGCAGCCAAGGGACAGGGCCGCCCCAGCATTTT.

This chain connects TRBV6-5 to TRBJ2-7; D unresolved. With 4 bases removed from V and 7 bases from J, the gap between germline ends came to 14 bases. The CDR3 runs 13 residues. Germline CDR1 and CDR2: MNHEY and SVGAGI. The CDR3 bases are TGTGCCAGCAGTTTGAACTCCGGGTGGGAGCAGTACTTC. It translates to CASSLNSGWEQYF.

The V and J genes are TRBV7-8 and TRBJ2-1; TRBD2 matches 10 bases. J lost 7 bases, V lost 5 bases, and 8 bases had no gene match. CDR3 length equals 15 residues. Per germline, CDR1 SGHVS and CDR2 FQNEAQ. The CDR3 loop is CASSASGGAGNEQFF. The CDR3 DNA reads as TGTGCCAGCAGCGCTAGCGGGGGAGCCGGGAATGAGCAGTTCTTC.

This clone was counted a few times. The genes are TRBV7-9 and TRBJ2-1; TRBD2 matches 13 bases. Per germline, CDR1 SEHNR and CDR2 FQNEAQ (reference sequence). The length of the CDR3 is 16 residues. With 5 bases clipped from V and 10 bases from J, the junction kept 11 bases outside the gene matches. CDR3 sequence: CASSLTTSGRAGEQFF. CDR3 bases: TGTGCCAGCAGCCTCACTACTAGCGGGAGGGCCGGGGAGCAGTTCTTC.

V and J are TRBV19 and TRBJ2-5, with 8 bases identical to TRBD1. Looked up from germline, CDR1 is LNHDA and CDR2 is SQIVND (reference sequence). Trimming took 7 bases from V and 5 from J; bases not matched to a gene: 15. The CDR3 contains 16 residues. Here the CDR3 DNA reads TGTGCCAGTACCATCGGGTCGACAGGGGCTAGGGAGACCCAGTACTTC. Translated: CASTIGSTGARETQYF. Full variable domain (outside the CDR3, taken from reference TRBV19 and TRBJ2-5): DGGITQSPKYLFRKEGQNVTLSCEQNLNHDAMYWYRQDPGQGLRLIYYSQIVNDFQKGDIAEGYSVSREKKESFPLTVTSAQKNPTAFYLCASTIGSTGARETQYFGPGTRLLVL.

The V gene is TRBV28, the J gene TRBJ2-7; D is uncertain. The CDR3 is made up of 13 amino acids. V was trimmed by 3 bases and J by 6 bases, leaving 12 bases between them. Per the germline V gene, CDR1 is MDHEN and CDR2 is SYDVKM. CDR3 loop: CASSLLADSEQYF. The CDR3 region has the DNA TGTGCCAGCAGTTTGCTTGCTGACTCCGAGCAGTACTTC.

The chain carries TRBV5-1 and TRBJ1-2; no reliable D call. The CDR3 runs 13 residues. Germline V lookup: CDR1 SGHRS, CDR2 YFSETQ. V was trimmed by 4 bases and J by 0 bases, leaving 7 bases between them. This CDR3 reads CASSQESNYGYTF. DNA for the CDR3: TGCGCCAGCAGCCAAGAGTCTAACTATGGCTACACCTTC.

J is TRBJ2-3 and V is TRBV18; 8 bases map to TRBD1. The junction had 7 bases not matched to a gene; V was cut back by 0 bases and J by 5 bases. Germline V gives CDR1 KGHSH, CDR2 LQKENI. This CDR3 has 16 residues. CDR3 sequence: CASSPPAGRGRDTQYF. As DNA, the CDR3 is TGTGCCAGCTCACCACCGGCAGGCAGGGGGCGAGATACGCAGTATTTT. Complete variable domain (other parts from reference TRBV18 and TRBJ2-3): NAGVMQNPRHLVRRRGQEARLRCSPMKGHSHVYWYRQLPEEGLKFMVYLQKENIIDESGMPKERFSAEFPKEGPSILRIQQVVRGDSAAYFCASSPPAGRGRDTQYFGPGTRLTVL.

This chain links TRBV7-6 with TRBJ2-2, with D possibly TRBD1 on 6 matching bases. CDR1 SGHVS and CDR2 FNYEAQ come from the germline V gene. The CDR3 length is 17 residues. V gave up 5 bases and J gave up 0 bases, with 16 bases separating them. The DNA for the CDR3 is TGTGCCAGCAGCCTATATTCCAGGGGCTCGAACACCGGGGAGCTGTTTTTT. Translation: CASSLYSRGSNTGELFF.

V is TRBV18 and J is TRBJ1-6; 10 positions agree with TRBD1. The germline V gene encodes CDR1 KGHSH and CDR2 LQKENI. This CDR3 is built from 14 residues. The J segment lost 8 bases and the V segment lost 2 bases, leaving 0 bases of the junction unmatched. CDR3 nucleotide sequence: TGTGCCAGCTCACCAGGGACAGGGGATTCACCCCTCCACTTT. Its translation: CASSPGTGDSPLHF. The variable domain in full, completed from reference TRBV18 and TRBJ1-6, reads NAGVMQNPRHLVRRRGQEARLRCSPMKGHSHVYWYRQLPEEGLKFMVYLQKENIIDESGMPKERFSAEFPKEGPSILRIQQVVRGDSAAYFCASSPGTGDSPLHFGNGTRLTVT.

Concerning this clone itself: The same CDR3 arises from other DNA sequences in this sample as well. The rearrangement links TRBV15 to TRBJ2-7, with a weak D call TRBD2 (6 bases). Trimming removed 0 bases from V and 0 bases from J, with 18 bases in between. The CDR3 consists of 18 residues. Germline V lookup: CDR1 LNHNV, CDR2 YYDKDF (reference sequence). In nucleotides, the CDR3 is TGTGCCACCAGCAGAGAATATGTTAGGACGGGGGTCTCCTACGAGCAGTACTTC. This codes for CATSREYVRTGVSYEQYF.

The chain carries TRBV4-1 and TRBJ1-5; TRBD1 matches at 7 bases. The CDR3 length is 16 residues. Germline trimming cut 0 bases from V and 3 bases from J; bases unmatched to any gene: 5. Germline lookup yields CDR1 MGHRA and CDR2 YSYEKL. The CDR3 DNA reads TGCGCCAGCAGCCAAGATGGGACAGTCAACAATCAGCCCCAGCATTTT. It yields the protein CASSQDGTVNNQPQHF.

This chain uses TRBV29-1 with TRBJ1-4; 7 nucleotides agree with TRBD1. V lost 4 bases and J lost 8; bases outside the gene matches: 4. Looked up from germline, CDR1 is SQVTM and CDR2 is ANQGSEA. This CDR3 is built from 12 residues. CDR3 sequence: CSVGQGREKLFF. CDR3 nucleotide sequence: TGCAGCGTTGGACAGGGAAGGGAAAAACTGTTTTTT.

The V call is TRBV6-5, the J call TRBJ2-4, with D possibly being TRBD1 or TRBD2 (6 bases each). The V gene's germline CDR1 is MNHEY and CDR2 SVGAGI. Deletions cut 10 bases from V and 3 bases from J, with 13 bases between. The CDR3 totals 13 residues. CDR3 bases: TGTGCCACCAGGGGAGGTGGCAAAAACATTCAGTACTTC. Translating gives CATRGGGKNIQYF.